The rows below give T cell receptor beta chains drawn from one sample of a study of T cells in Graves' hyperthyroidism and ophthalmopathy. From the multiplex PCR reads, TCRdb called clonotypes with MiXCR, one entry per CDR3 protein. The table includes fewer than 650,000 distinct CDR3 sequences, about 15% detected once. The sequenced material came from blood. The source of these receptors is a woman aged 40 to 49 with Graves' hyperthyroidism. Both conserved end residues are part of each CDR3. The order of the fields is V gene, J gene, clone size, D gene, CDR3 DNA, CDR3 protein. The D gene is left open where the match is weak. Rows give clone size only sometimes, using once, few, many, or a class for an expanded clone.

TRBV3-1	TRBJ1-2	many	NA	TGTGCCAGCAGCCGAGAGGGTCTGAACTATGGCTACACCTTC	CASSREGLNYGYTF
TRBV28	TRBJ2-5	many	TRBD2	TGTGCCACCGGAAGGCTAGCGGGAGGAGGTTCGGAGACCCAGTACTTC	CATGRLAGGGSETQYF
TRBV6-6	TRBJ1-6	many	TRBD1	TGTGCCAGCAGTTACCAAGACAGGGGGGATTCACCCCTCCACTTT	CASSYQDRGDSPLHF
TRBV27	TRBJ2-3	many	TRBD2	TGTGCCAGCAGTTTATCCGGCGGGAGTTATGGAGATACGCAGTATTTT	CASSLSGGSYGDTQYF
TRBV12-3/TRBV12-4	TRBJ2-1	many	TRBD2	TGTGCCAGCAGTTTTAGGGGACTAGCGGGAGGGCCGAGGATCAATGAGCAGTTCTTC	CASSFRGLAGGPRINEQFF
TRBV13	TRBJ1-2	NA	NA	TGTGCCAGCTCGGAGGCCAGGCAAAACTATGGCTACACCTTC	CASSEARQNYGYTF
TRBV12-3/TRBV12-4	TRBJ1-2	many	NA	TGTGCCAGCAGTTTAATAGCCGACAGTTCTACTGGCTACACCTTC	CASSLIADSSTGYTF
TRBV9	TRBJ1-4	NA	NA	TGTGTATTGGGGGGACGCGAGTATGAAAAACTGTTTTTT	CVLGGREYEKLFF
TRBV30	TRBJ2-3	many	NA	TGTGCCTGGACCTCAGGGTACGATACGCAGTATTTT	CAWTSGYDTQYF
TRBV20-1	TRBJ2-3	NA	TRBD2	TGCAGTGCTAGAGATCAGAGGGGGGATCGGGAGGGCCTGAATACGCAGTATTTT	CSARDQRGDREGLNTQYF
TRBV11-2	TRBJ2-7	many	NA	TGTGCCAGCAGCTTAGATCCGATCGTACAGAGCCTCTACGAGCAGTACTTC	CASSLDPIVQSLYEQYF
TRBV28	TRBJ2-7	many	NA	TGTGCCAGCAGTCCTGTGGGGGGCTCCTACGAGCAGTACTTC	CASSPVGGSYEQYF